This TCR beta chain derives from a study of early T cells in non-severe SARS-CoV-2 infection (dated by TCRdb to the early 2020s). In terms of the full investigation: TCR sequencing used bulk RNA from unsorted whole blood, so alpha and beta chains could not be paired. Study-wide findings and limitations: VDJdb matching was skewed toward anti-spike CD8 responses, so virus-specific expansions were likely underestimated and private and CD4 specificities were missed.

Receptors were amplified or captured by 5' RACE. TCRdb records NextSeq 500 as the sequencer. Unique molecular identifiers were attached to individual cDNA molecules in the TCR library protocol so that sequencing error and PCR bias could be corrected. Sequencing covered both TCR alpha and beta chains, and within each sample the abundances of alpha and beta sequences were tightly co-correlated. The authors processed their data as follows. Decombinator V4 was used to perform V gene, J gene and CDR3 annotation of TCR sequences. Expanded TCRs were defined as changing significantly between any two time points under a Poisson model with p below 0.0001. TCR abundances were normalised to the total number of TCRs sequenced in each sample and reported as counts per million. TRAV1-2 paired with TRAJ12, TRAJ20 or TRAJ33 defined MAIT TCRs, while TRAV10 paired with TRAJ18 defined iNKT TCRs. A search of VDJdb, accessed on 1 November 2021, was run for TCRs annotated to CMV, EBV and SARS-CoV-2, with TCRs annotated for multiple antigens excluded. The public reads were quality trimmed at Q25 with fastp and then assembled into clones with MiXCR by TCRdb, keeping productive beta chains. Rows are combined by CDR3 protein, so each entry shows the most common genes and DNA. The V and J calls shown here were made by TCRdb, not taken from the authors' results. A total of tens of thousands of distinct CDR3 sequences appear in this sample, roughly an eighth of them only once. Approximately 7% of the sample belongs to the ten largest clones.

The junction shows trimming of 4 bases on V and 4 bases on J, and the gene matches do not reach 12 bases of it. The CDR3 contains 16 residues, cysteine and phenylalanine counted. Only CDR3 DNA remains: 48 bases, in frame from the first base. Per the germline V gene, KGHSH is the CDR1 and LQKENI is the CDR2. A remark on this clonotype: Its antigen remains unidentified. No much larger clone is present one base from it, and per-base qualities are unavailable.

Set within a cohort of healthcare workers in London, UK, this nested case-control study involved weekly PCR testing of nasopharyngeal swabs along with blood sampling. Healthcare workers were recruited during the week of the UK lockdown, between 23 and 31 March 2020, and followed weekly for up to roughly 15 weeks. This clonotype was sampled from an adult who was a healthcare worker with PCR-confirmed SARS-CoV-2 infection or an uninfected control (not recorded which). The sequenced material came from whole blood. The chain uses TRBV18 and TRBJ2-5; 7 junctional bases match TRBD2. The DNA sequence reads TGTGCCAGCTCACAGGGAGTCGGCGGGAGAACAGAGACCCAGTACTTC. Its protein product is CASSQGVGGRTETQYF.